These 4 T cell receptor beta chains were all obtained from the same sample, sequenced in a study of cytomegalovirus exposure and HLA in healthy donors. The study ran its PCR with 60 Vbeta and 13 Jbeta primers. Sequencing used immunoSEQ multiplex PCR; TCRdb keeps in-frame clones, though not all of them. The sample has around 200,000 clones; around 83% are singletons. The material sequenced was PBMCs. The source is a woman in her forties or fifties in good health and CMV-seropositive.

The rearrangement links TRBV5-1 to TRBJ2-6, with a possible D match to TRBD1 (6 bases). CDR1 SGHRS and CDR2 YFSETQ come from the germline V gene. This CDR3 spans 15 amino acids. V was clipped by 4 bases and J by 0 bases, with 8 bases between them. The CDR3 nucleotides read TGCGCCAGCAGCGGACAGAGCTCTGGGGCCAACGTCCTGACTTTC. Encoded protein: CASSGQSSGANVLTF.

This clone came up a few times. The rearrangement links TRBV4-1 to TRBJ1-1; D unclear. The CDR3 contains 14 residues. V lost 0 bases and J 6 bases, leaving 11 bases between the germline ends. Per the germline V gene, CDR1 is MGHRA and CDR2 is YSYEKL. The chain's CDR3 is CASSQDEEVPEAFF. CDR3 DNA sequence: TGCGCCAGCAGCCAAGATGAGGAGGTCCCTGAAGCTTTCTTT.

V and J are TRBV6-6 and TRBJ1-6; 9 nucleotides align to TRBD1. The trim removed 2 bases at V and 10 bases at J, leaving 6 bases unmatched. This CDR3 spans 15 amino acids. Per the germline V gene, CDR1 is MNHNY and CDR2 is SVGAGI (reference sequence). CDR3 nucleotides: TGTGCCAGCAGTTACGGGGGACAGGGTCTATCACCCCTCCACTTT. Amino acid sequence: CASSYGGQGLSPLHF.

CDR3 DNA: TGTGCCAGCAGCGTAGGAACAGGAGAGTACTATGGCTACACCTTC. It encodes CASSVGTGEYYGYTF. The rearrangement uses TRBV9 and TRBJ1-2, with D perhaps TRBD1 (5 bases). The CDR3 has 15 residues. Germline CDR1 reads SGDLS; CDR2 reads YYNGEE. With 0 bases removed from V and 3 bases from J, the gap between germline ends came to 12 bases.